These 20 T cell receptor beta chains came from one sample sequenced in a study of T cells in pancreatic ductal adenocarcinoma. Assay: immunoSEQ multiplex PCR; the TCRdb copy retains only in-frame clones and omits some. The sample has some 20,000 clones, around nine tenths seen once. Selected pancreatic ductal adenocarcinoma patients had undergone surgery without neoadjuvant therapy. Sequenced: PBMCs. The receptors originated from a human donor with pancreatic ductal adenocarcinoma.

The chain is built from TRBV28 and TRBJ1-1; possible D gene TRBD1, 5 bases. CDR3 length: 13 residues. Germline V lookup: CDR1 MDHEN, CDR2 SYDVKM. Trimming took 6 bases from V and 6 from J, leaving 14 bases between them. Written as DNA, the CDR3 is TGTGCCAGCAGGGAAATGGCAGGGTCTGAAGCTTTCTTT. Its translation is CASREMAGSEAFF. Together with reference TRBV28 and TRBJ1-1, the CDR3 gives the full variable domain: DVKVTQSSRYLVKRTGEKVFLECVQDMDHENMFWYRQDPGLGLRLIYFSYDVKMKEKGDIPEGYSVSREKKERFSLILESASTNQTSMYLCASREMAGSEAFFGQGTRLTVV.

J is TRBJ2-7 and V is TRBV7-9, with TRBD2 as a possible D gene (6 bases). The CDR3 sequence is 14 residues long. V was clipped by 4 bases and J by 5 bases, with 15 bases between them. Per the germline V gene, CDR1 is SEHNR and CDR2 is FQNEAQ (reference sequence). The DNA for the CDR3 is TGTGCCAGCAGCTGGACCGGGACTTCCCACGAGCAGTACTTC. Translation: CASSWTGTSHEQYF.

The chain combines TRBV4-3 with TRBJ2-2; 7 bases agree with TRBD1. The CDR3 contains 17 residues. Germline CDR1 is LGHNA and CDR2 is YSLEER. The V and J ends lost 2 bases and 0 bases, in that order; junction bases with no gene match: 6. The CDR3 loop reads CASSQSLDRANTGELFF. The CDR3 DNA is TGCGCCAGCAGCCAATCCCTAGACAGGGCGAACACCGGGGAGCTGTTTTTT.

V gene TRBV30 combines with J gene TRBJ1-6; TRBD1 matches 10 bases. The germline CDR1 and CDR2 sequences are GTSNPN and SVGIG (reference sequence). This CDR3 comprises 15 residues. The junction had 10 bases not matched to a gene; V was cut back by 5 bases and J by 9 bases. The CDR3 sequence is CAWQFSDRGSSPLHF. CDR3 nucleotides: TGTGCCTGGCAATTCTCGGACAGGGGGAGTTCACCCCTCCACTTT.

The V gene is TRBV6-1, the J gene TRBJ2-7; 9 bases agree with TRBD1. The V gene's germline CDR1 is MNHNS and CDR2 SASEGT. Unmatched junction bases numbered 5, after V lost 3 bases and J lost 2 bases. The CDR3 contains 15 residues. The CDR3 DNA is TGTGCCAGCAGTGACTTGCGGACAGGGGCCTACGAGCAGTACTTC. Its translation is CASSDLRTGAYEQYF.

This rearrangement joins TRBV5-4 to TRBJ2-5; TRBD1 matches at 7 bases. The CDR3 is 14 residues long. The germline CDR1 and CDR2 sequences are SGHNT and YYREEE (reference sequence). Trimming at V came to 0 bases and at J to 1 base, leaving 0 bases not matched to a gene. The CDR3 reads CASSLGDSQETQYF. As DNA, the CDR3 is TGTGCCAGCAGCTTGGGGGACAGCCAAGAGACCCAGTACTTC.

This chain uses TRBV30 with TRBJ1-2; no firm D call. The CDR3 contains 11 residues. CDR1 is GTSNPN and CDR2 is SVGIG in the germline V gene (reference sequence). Trimming cost V 5 bases and J 8 bases, with 12 bases left between them. CDR3 amino acids: CAWGEARGYTF. CDR3 nucleotide sequence: TGTGCCTGGGGGGAGGCACGCGGCTACACCTTC.

The chain links TRBV5-1 to TRBJ2-7, with D possibly TRBD1 on 7 matching bases. The CDR3 sequence is 14 residues long. V was cut by 4 bases and J by 5 bases, with 16 bases left in between. Germline assignment: CDR1 SGHRS and CDR2 YFSETQ. The CDR3 here is CASSGRQGGDEQYF. CDR3 coding DNA: TGCGCCAGCAGCGGTCGACAGGGAGGCGACGAGCAGTACTTC.

This clone appeared a single time. This chain uses TRBV7-2 with TRBJ1-5, with 8 bases identical to TRBD1. Germline trimming cut 2 bases from V and 4 bases from J; bases unmatched to any gene: 1. CDR1 SGHTA and CDR2 FQGNSA come from the germline V gene. The CDR3 spans 14 residues. CDR3 DNA: TGTGCCAGCAGCTTAAGACAGGGGAATCAGCCCCAGCATTTT. Its translation: CASSLRQGNQPQHF.

This sequence joins TRBV7-6 and TRBJ1-3; a weak D match, TRBD1 (5 bases). V gave up 7 bases and J gave up 3 bases, with 22 bases separating them. The CDR3 has 17 residues. CDR1 is SGHVS and CDR2 is FNYEAQ in the germline V gene. The CDR3 loop reads CASTSSRAREGGNTIYF. DNA for the CDR3: TGTGCCAGCACCTCCAGTCGGGCCAGGGAAGGTGGAAACACCATATATTTT.

J is TRBJ1-1 and V is TRBV5-1, with a weak D call TRBD1 (6 bases). V dropped 4 bases and J dropped 5 bases, with 18 bases sitting between them. The germline CDR1 and CDR2 sequences are SGHRS and YFSETQ. The CDR3 loop spans 15 amino acids. The CDR3, as DNA: TGCGCCAGCAGCCCTCTACAGGGATCGGGTACTGAAGCTTTCTTT. Its translation: CASSPLQGSGTEAFF.

The chain combines TRBV7-3 with TRBJ2-3, with 9 bases lining up with TRBD2. Germline V gives CDR1 SGHTA, CDR2 FQGTGA. The V segment lost 2 bases and the J segment 0 bases; nucleotides outside the gene matches: 0. The CDR3 length is 15 residues. CDR3 loop: CASSLAGGSTDTQYF. CDR3 nucleotide sequence: TGTGCCAGCAGCTTAGCGGGGGGGAGCACAGATACGCAGTATTTT.

The chain employs TRBV7-2 and TRBJ2-7; no clear D gene. The germline CDR1 and CDR2 sequences are SGHTA and FQGNSA. This CDR3 has 13 residues. V lost 2 bases and J 3 bases, leaving 8 bases between the germline ends. The CDR3 DNA reads as TGTGCCAGCAGCTTACCCCCTATCTACGAGCAGTACTTC. Encoded protein: CASSLPPIYEQYF. Filled out from reference TRBV7-2 and TRBJ2-7, the complete variable domain reads GAGVSQSPSNKVTEKGKDVELRCDPISGHTALYWYRQSLGQGLEFLIYFQGNSAPDKSGLPSDRFSAERTGGSVSTLTIQRTQQEDSAVYLCASSLPPIYEQYFGPGTRLTVT.

The J gene is TRBJ1-3, the V gene TRBV2; possibly TRBD1 for D (6 bases). CDR3 size: 15 residues. V lost 5 bases to trimming and J lost 0 bases, with 11 bases between them. Per germline, CDR1 SNHLY and CDR2 FYNNEI. CDR3 bases: TGTGCCAGCAGTCTGACAGGCTACTCTGGAAACACCATATATTTT. As protein: CASSLTGYSGNTIYF.

This clone was observed a single time. The chain couples TRBV6-6 to TRBJ1-2, with TRBD1 matching 7 bases. This CDR3 has 15 residues. Germline V CDR1 and CDR2: MNHNY, SVGAGI (reference sequence). Germline trimming cut 2 bases from V and 6 bases from J; bases unmatched to any gene: 9. This CDR3 reads CASSYPIGTDHGYTF. The CDR3 DNA reads as TGTGCCAGCAGTTACCCGATCGGGACAGATCATGGCTACACCTTC.

V and J are TRBV7-6 and TRBJ2-7, with TRBD1 matching 9 bases. The CDR3 is 16 residues long. Germline CDR1 is SGHVS and CDR2 is FNYEAQ. The J segment lost 5 bases and the V segment lost 5 bases, leaving 13 bases of the junction unmatched. The CDR3 DNA reads TGTGCCAGCAGCCCCATTCCGGGACAGGGTTACCACGAGCAGTACTTC. This gives the protein CASSPIPGQGYHEQYF.

The rearrangement links TRBV7-9 to TRBJ1-2; 7 nucleotides agree with TRBD1. CDR1 SEHNR and CDR2 FQNEAQ come from the germline V gene (reference sequence). The trim removed 1 base at V and 4 bases at J, leaving 3 bases unmatched. The CDR3 sequence is 14 residues long. The CDR3 loop is CASSLVAGGYGYTF. In DNA, the CDR3 is TGTGCCAGCAGCTTAGTAGCAGGGGGCTATGGCTACACCTTC.

The chain has TRBV4-2 and TRBJ2-1; 11 nucleotides match TRBD2. V shed 6 bases, J shed 5 bases, and the junction held 9 bases outside the gene matches. This CDR3 contains 16 residues. In germline, CDR1 is LGHNA, CDR2 YNFKEQ. The CDR3 sequence: CASRPDGTSGHNEQFF. The DNA of the CDR3 is TGTGCCAGCAGGCCTGACGGGACTAGCGGCCACAATGAGCAGTTCTTC.

CDR3 sequence (DNA): TGTGCCAGCTCGGGTAATTCACCCCTCCACTTT. It yields the protein CASSGNSPLHF. The chain carries TRBV2 and TRBJ1-6; D is ambiguous. Germline CDR1 and CDR2: SNHLY and FYNNEI. The CDR3 runs to 11 residues. V lost 8 bases, J lost 6 bases, and 5 bases lay in between.

This chain links TRBV19 with TRBJ2-5, with a weak D call TRBD2 (6 bases). The germline CDR1 and CDR2 sequences are LNHDA and SQIVND (reference sequence). Trimming took 1 base from V and 8 from J, leaving 14 bases between them. The length of the CDR3 is 14 residues. The DNA for the CDR3 is TGTGCCAGTAGTATAGGGGACTTGGGATACACCCAGTACTTC. Its protein product is CASSIGDLGYTQYF. The variable domain in full, completed from reference TRBV19 and TRBJ2-5, reads DGGITQSPKYLFRKEGQNVTLSCEQNLNHDAMYWYRQDPGQGLRLIYYSQIVNDFQKGDIAEGYSVSREKKESFPLTVTSAQKNPTAFYLCASSIGDLGYTQYFGPGTRLLVL.